This TCR beta chain was sequenced for a study of identical twins. From the 5' RACE reads, TCRdb called clonotypes with MiXCR, one entry per CDR3 protein. The data hold 1,800,000 or so distinct CDR3 sequences, with around 29% observed a single time. The CDR3 is 15 amino acids. Germline V gives CDR1 MNHEY, CDR2 SVGAGI. Study outcomes and limitations: Potential partial confounding of zero-insertion analyses by invariant MAIT and iNKT cells was noted.

In regard to this clonotype: Its target is not known. An end of the junction does not agree with germline; a read error may underlie this.

The sequenced sample was cord blood. This chain connects TRBV6-5 to TRBJ1-6, with TRBD1 matching 8 bases. The origin of this receptor is a newborn girl in good health. CDR3 DNA: TGTGCCAGCAGTTACTCGCCAGGGGGCTTTTCACCCCCCCACTTT. Its translation is CASSYSPGGFSPPHF.